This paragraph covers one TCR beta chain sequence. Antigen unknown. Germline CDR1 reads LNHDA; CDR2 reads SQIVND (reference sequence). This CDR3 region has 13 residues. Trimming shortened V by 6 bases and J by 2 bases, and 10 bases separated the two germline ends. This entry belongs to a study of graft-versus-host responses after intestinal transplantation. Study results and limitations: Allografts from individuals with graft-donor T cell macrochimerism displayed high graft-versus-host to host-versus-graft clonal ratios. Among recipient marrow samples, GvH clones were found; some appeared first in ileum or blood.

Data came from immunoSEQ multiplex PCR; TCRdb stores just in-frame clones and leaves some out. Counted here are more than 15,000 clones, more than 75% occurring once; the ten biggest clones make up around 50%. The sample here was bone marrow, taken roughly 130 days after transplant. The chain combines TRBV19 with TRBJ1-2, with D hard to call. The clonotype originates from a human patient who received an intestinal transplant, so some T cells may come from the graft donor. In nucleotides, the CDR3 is TGTGCCAGTAGCCCTCAGAGGAACTATGGCTACACCTTC. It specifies CASSPQRNYGYTF.